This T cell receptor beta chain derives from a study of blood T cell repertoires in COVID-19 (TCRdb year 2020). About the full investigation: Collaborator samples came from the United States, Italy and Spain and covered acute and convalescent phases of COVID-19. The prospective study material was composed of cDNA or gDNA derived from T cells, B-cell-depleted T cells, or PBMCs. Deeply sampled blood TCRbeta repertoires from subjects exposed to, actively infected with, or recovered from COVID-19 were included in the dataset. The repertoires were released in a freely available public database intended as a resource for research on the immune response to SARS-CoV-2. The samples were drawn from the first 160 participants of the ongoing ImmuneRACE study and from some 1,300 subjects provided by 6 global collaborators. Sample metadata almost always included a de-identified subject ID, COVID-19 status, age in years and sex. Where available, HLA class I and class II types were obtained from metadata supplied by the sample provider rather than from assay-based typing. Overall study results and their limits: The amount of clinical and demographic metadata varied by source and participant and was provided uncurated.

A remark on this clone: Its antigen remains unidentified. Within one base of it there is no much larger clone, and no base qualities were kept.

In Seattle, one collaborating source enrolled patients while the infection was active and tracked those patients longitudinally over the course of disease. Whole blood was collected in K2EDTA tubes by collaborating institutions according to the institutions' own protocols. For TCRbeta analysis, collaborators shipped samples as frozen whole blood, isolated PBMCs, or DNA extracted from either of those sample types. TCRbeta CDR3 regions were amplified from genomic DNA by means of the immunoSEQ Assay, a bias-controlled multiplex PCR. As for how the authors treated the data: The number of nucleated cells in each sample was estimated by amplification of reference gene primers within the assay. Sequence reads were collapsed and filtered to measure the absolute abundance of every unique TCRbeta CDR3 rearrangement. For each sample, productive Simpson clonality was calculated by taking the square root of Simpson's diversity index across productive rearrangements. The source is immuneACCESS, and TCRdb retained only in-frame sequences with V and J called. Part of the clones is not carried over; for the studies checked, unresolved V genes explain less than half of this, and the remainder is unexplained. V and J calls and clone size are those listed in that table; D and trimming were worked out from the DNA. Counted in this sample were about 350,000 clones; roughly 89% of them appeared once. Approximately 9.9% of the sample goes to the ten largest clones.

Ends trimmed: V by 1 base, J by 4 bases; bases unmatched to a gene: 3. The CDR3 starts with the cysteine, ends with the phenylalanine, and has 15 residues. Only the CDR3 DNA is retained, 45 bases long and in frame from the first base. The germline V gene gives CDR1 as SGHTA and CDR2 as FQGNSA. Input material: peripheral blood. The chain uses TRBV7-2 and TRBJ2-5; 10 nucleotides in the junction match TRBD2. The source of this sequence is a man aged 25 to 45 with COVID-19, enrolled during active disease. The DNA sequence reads TGTGCCAGCAGCTTAGTAGCGGGAGGCCCAGAGACCCAGTACTTC. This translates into CASSLVAGGPETQYF.